These 4 T cell receptor beta chains share one sample of origin, sequenced in a study of cytomegalovirus exposure and HLA in healthy donors. Primers for the PCR totalled 60 Vbeta and 13 Jbeta. Here immunoSEQ multiplex PCR was the method, and the copy in TCRdb shows in-frame clones only, minus some. The sample lists over 150,000 clones; more than 75% were seen once. The sequenced sample was PBMCs. All receptors derive from a girl aged 2-10 years in good health and CMV-seropositive.

The chain couples TRBV6-1 to TRBJ2-5, with 9 bases fitting TRBD1. Germline V lookup: CDR1 MNHNS, CDR2 SASEGT. The length of the CDR3 is 15 residues. Losses at the gene ends were 6 bases for V and 2 bases for J; bases not matched to a gene: 7. The CDR3 region is CASSRNDRGQETQYF. The CDR3 DNA follows: TGTGCCAGCAGCCGAAACGACAGGGGGCAAGAGACCCAGTACTTC.

Remarks on this clone: A read error may account for a junction end that differs from germline. The chain carries TRBV7-9 and TRBJ2-1, with 7 bases fitting TRBD2. The CDR3 covers 12 residues. Germline-derived CDR1 and CDR2 are SEHNR and FQNEAQ (reference sequence). CDR3 in DNA: TGTTCCAGCAGCCGGACTAGTTTAGTGCAGTTCTTC. It specifies CSSSRTSLVQFF. Full variable domain (outside the CDR3, taken from reference TRBV7-9 and TRBJ2-1): DTGVSQNPRHKITKRGQNVTFRCDPISEHNRLYWYRQTLGQGPEFLTYFQNEAQLEKSRLLSDRFSAERPKGSFSTLEIQRTEQGDSAMYLCSSSRTSLVQFFGPGTRLTVL.

This clone was counted between two and nine times. One junction end disagrees with the germline gene, perhaps due to a read error. The chain combines TRBV5-4 with TRBJ1-1; weak D call: TRBD1 (6 bases). The CDR3 runs 14 residues. Looked up from germline, CDR1 is SGHNT and CDR2 is YYREEE (reference sequence). CDR3 protein: CASSSEFAGAEAFF. CDR3 nucleotide sequence: TGTGCCAGCAGCTCTGAATTTGCGGGGGCTGAGGCTTTCTTT.

This chain links TRBV5-4 with TRBJ2-3; 8 nucleotides agree with TRBD1. Germline V lookup: CDR1 SGHNT, CDR2 YYREEE (reference sequence). Trimming removed 4 bases from V and 3 bases from J; junction bases left unmatched: 7. This CDR3 is built from 15 residues. CDR3 DNA: TGTGCCAGCAGCCCTCGGACAGGGAGAACAGATACGCAGTATTTT. As protein: CASSPRTGRTDTQYF.